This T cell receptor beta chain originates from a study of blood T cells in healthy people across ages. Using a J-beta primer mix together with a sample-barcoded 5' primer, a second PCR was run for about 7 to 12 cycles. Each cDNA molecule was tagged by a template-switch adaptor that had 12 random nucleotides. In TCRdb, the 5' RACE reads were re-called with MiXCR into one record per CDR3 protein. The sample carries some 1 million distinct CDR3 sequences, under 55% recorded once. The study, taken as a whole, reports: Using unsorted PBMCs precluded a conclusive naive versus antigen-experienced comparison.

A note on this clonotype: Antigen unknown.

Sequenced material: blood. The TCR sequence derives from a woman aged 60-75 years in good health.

The CDR3 loop reads CASSLLAGATDEQYF. The CDR3 DNA sequence: TGTGCCAGCAGCTTACTAGCGGGAGCTACCGATGAGCAGTACTTC. The chain is built from TRBV7-9 and TRBJ2-5, with 10 nucleotides matching TRBD2. Germline V CDR1 and CDR2: SEHNR, FQNEAQ (reference sequence). The V and J ends lost 2 bases and 11 bases, in that order; junction bases with no gene match: 11. The CDR3 loop spans 15 amino acids.